The table lists the clone carrying this T cell receptor beta chain with many counts. What it binds is not known. The record originates from a study of CD8 T cells in ankylosing spondylitis. Study outcomes and limitations: Among TCR beta sequences, a motif of 7 to 9 highly homologous variants appeared characteristic of ankylosing spondylitis blood. Some of these motif variants have turned up before, in reports on reactive arthritis synovial fluid and blood. Matched synovial fluid from ankylosing spondylitis patients was reported to be enriched for disease-linked clones.

A quantitative 5'-RACE method, one with molecular barcodes, was used to make TCR beta libraries. Each CDR3 protein gets one entry after TCRdb re-called the 5' RACE reads with MiXCR. The sample includes 200,000 to 300,000 distinct CDR3 sequences, around 7.8% seen only once; the top ten take about 6.8%. This clonotype originated in a male donor with ankylosing spondylitis or in good health (not recorded which). The sequenced sample was blood, either unsorted or a sorted T cell fraction (not recorded which).

The CDR3 DNA follows: TGTGCCAGCTCACCTGACTACTCCTTCTACGAGCAGTACTTC. Translation gives CASSPDYSFYEQYF. This chain connects TRBV18 to TRBJ2-7, with D perhaps matching TRBD2 (5 bases). The length of the CDR3 is 14 residues. The V gene's germline CDR1 is KGHSH and CDR2 LQKENI. Between the trimmed V and J ends, which lost 3 bases and 3 bases, there was a span of 12 bases.